This T cell receptor beta chain stems from a study of breast tumors, draining lymph nodes, adjacent tissues. TCRdb processed the multiplex PCR reads anew with MiXCR; each CDR3 protein has one entry. Of around 150,000 distinct CDR3 sequences in the sample, 30% to 35% were seen once. Axillary draining lymph nodes of breast cancer patients supplied the node samples. This clonotype was observed at least ten times. Its antigen is not known. Study-level points and caveats: Tumor TCR diversity was below lymph nodes but above nontumor tissue. Findings are consistent with lymph node origin and intratumoral expansion of most tumor T cells. Tumor and nontumor repertoires were significantly more similar in luminal-like than in basal-like breast cancer.

This TCR derives from a female donor with breast cancer. Some clones in this sample may be carry-over from other donors' samples. Sequencing was performed on axillary lymph node tissue.

The CDR3 reads CASGTSGTNEKLFF. The CDR3 nucleotides are TGTGCCAGCGGAACTTCAGGAACTAATGAAAAACTGTTTTTT. The chain combines TRBV13 with TRBJ1-4; D unresolved. The germline V gene encodes CDR1 PRHDT and CDR2 FYEKMQ (reference sequence). The CDR3 length is 14 residues. V was trimmed by 8 bases and J by 1 base, leaving 11 bases between them. The full variable domain, with the rest looked up from reference TRBV13 and TRBJ1-4, is AAGVIQSPRHLIKEKRETATLKCYPIPRHDTVYWYQQGPGQDPQFLISFYEKMQSDKGSIPDRFSAQQFSDYHSELNMSSLELGDSALYFCASGTSGTNEKLFFGSGTQLSVL.